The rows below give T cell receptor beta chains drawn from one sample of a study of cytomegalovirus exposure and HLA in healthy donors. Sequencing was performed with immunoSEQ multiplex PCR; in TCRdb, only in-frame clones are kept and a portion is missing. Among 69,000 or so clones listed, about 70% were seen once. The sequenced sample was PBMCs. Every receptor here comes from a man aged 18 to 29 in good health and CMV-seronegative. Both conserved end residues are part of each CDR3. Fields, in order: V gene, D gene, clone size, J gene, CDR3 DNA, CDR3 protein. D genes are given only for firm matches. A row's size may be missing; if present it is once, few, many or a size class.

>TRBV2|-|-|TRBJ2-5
TGTGCCAGCATGAGGCGTTCGTCTGGCCAGGAGACCCAGTACTTC
CASMRRSSGQETQYF
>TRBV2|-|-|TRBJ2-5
TGTGCCAGCATGGGCCGGTACCAAGAGACCCAGTACTTC
CASMGRYQETQYF
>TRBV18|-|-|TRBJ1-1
TGTGCCAGCTCACCAATCTCCAGGATGAACACTGAAGCTTTCTTT
CASSPISRMNTEAFF
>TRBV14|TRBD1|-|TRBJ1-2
TGTGCCAGCAGCCAACAGGGGGGATCCTACTATGGCTACACCTTC
CASSQQGGSYYGYTF
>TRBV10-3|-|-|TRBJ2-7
TGTGCCATCAGGTCACAGTCCTACGAGCAGTACTTC
CAIRSQSYEQYF
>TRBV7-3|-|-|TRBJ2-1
TGTGCCAGCAGCTTAATTGCAACCGGGGGGCCTAAAGGGCAGTTCTTC
CASSLIATGGPKGQFF
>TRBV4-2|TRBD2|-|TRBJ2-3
TGTGCCAGCAGCCTCGGGACTAGCGGGGGAGTAGATACGCAGTATTTT
CASSLGTSGGVDTQYF
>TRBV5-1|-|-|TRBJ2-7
TGCGCCAGCAGCATCGGGGGTTCGACAACCTACGAGCAGTACTTC
CASSIGGSTTYEQYF
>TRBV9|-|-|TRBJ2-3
TGTGCCAGCAGCGTAGAGCTAGAGAGGGTCACAGATACGCAGTATTTT
CASSVELERVTDTQYF
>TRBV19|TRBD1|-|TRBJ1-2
TGTGCCAGTAGCCCCGACAGGGAATATGGCTACACCTTC
CASSPDREYGYTF
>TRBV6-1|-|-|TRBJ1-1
TGTGCCAGCAGTGAAAGGGGGATGAACACTGAAGCTTTCTTT
CASSERGMNTEAFF
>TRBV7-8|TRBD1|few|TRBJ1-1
TGTGCCAGCAGCTTATTCGGACAGGGGGCATCGGACACTGAAGCTTTCTTT
CASSLFGQGASDTEAFF
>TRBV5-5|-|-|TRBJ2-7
TGTGCCAGCAGCTTTACGGGACGGACAGCCTACGAGCAGTACTTC
CASSFTGRTAYEQYF
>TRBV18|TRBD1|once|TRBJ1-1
TGTGCCAGCTCCCAACTCGGGACAGGGTCCCCGAACACTGAAGCTTTCTTT
CASSQLGTGSPNTEAFF
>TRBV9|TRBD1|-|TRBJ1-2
TGTGCCAGCAGCACGGGGACAGGGCATGGCTACACCTTC
CASSTGTGHGYTF
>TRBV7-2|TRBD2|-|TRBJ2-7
TGTGCCAGCAGCCCGAGGACTAGCGGTACCTACGAGCAGTACTTC
CASSPRTSGTYEQYF
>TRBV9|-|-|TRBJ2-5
TGTGCCAGCAGCGTAGGGTCCCTCGCGGAGACCCAGTACTTC
CASSVGSLAETQYF
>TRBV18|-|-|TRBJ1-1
TGTGCCAGCTCACTCTTTCCTGGGCCCAACACTGAAGCTTTCTTT
CASSLFPGPNTEAFF
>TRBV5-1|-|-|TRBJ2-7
TGCGCCAGCAGCTTGGTCGCAGAACCCTACGAGCAGTACTTC
CASSLVAEPYEQYF
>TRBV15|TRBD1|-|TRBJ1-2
TGTGCCACCAGCAGCGAGGGACAGGGTTTTAGCTATGGCTACACCTTC
CATSSEGQGFSYGYTF
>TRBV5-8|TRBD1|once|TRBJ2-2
TGTGCCAGCACCAAGAGGACAGGGGAGAACACCGGGGAGCTGTTTTTT
CASTKRTGENTGELFF
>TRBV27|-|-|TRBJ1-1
TGTGCCAGCAGTTCACTAAAACTCCAGGGTAGGGACACTGAAGCTTTCTTT
CASSSLKLQGRDTEAFF
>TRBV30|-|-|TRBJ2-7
TGTGCCTGGAGTGTCGGACACTACGAGCAGTACTTC
CAWSVGHYEQYF
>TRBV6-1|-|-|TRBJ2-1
TGTGCCAGCAACACCGAAACCGGGGGGCGGAATGAGCAGTTCTTC
CASNTETGGRNEQFF
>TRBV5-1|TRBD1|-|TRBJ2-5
TGCGCCAGCAGCTTCGGCAGGGGGCGAATCCAAGAGACCCAGTACTTC
CASSFGRGRIQETQYF
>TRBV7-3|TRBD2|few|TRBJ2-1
TGTGCCAGCAGCTCAAATCCGGCTAGCGGCTACAATGAGCAGTTCTTC
CASSSNPASGYNEQFF
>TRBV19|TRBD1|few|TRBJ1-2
TGTGCCAGTACAGGGGGAGCGAGTGGCTACACCTTC
CASTGGASGYTF
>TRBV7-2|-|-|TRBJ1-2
TGTGCCAGCAGCTTAGCGTACGAGGGGAGGGGCTACACCTTC
CASSLAYEGRGYTF
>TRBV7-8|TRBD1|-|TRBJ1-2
TGTGCCAGCAGCTTTGTGACAGGGGGAGTCGGCTACACCTTC
CASSFVTGGVGYTF
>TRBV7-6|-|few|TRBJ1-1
TGTGCCAGCGGGCCCTTGGCGACGAACACTGAAGCTTTCTTT
CASGPLATNTEAFF
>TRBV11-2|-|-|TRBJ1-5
TGTGCCAGCAGCTCGGTCCGGGGGAGGGCTAGCCAGCATTTT
CASSSVRGRASQHF
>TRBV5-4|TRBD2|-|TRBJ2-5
TGCGCCAGCAGCTTGGTCGGACTAGCGGGACAAGAGACCCAGTACTTC
CASSLVGLAGQETQYF
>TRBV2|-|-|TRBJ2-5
TGTGCCAGCAGTGTGGGCAGGGCCCAAGAGACCCAGTACTTC
CASSVGRAQETQYF
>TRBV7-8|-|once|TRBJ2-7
TGTGCCAGCAGGCTACAGGGTTTATCCTACGAGCAGTACTTC
CASRLQGLSYEQYF
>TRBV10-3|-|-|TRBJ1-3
TGTGCCATCAGGAGCGAGAAGGGGGATCATTCGTTCTCTGGAAACACCATATATTTT
CAIRSEKGDHSFSGNTIYF
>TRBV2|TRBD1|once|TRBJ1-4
TGTGCCACCTCCGGGACAGGGGCTGAAAAACTGTTTTTT
CATSGTGAEKLFF
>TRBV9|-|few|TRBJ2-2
TGTGCCAGCAGCGTAGACGGCGTCCTGGGCTCGGGAACCGGGGAGCTGTTTTTT
CASSVDGVLGSGTGELFF
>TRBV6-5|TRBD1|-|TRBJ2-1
TGTGCCAGCAGGCGGGGACAGGGTTTGTACAATGAGCAGTTCTTC
CASRRGQGLYNEQFF
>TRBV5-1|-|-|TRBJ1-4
TGCGCCAGCAGCGTGTCAGCTGGGGGGGATCCAAATAATGAAAAACTGTTTTTT
CASSVSAGGDPNNEKLFF
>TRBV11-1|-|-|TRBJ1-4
TGTGCCAGCAGCCCGAAAGGGGCGAGTGAAAAACTGTTTTTT
CASSPKGASEKLFF
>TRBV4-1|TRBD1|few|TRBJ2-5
TGCGCCAGCAGCCAAAGGGACAGGAACCCTCCCTACCAAGAGACCCAGTACTTC
CASSQRDRNPPYQETQYF
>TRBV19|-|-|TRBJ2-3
TGTGCCAGTAATCCGGGGGTCCCAGATACGCAGTATTTT
CASNPGVPDTQYF
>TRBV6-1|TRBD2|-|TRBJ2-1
TGTGCCAGCACTTCAAGCGGGGGGGCCTACAATGAGCAGTTCTTC
CASTSSGGAYNEQFF